This TCR beta chain was documented in a study of blood T cell repertoires in COVID-19. The authors' processing: The authors estimated nucleated cell counts from reference gene primer amplification. Produced via immunoSEQ multiplex PCR; TCRdb's table is partial and in-frame only. V, J and clone size derive from that table, while D and trimming were established from the DNA sequence. The sample consists of about 87,000 clones, under 85% of them appearing once. Germline V gene lookup returns CDR1 SNHLY and CDR2 FYNNEI. The V and J ends lost 6 bases and 4 bases, in that order; junction bases with no gene match: 13. The CDR3 has 16 residues.

The chain has TRBV2 and TRBJ1-2; 8 bases are shared with TRBD1. This receptor was obtained from a woman older than 75 with COVID-19, enrolled during active disease. Sequenced: peripheral blood. The CDR3 sequence is CASRQPQGALVYGYTF. As DNA, the CDR3 is TGTGCCAGCAGACAGCCCCAGGGGGCGCTGGTCTATGGCTACACCTTC.